This T cell receptor (beta chain) was captured in a study of cytomegalovirus exposure and HLA in healthy donors. Overall study: Within the Caucasian-associated ancestry cluster were approximately 77% of the roughly 400 genotyped donors. The study, taken as a whole, reports: Several of the most significant clusters appeared linked to common viral pathogens, based on a later analysis.

60 Vbeta and 13 Jbeta primers were used in PCR. Assay: immunoSEQ multiplex PCR; the TCRdb copy retains only in-frame clones and omits some. The sample totals around 130,000 clones; its top ten clones hold roughly 2%. Note on this clone: What it recognizes is unknown.

The germline V and J ends were trimmed by 1 base and 2 bases, with 19 bases remaining between them. The germline CDR1 and CDR2 sequences are SGHRS and YFSETQ. The CDR3 is made up of 18 amino acids. This sequence originates from a woman in her sixties in good health and CMV-seronegative. The sequenced sample consisted of PBMCs. This chain connects TRBV5-1 to TRBJ1-3, with D perhaps matching TRBD1 (5 bases). In nucleotides, the CDR3 is TGCGCCAGCAGCTTGATTGGGCAGGGTGGAGTAGCTGGAAACACCATATATTTT. It yields the protein CASSLIGQGGVAGNTIYF.